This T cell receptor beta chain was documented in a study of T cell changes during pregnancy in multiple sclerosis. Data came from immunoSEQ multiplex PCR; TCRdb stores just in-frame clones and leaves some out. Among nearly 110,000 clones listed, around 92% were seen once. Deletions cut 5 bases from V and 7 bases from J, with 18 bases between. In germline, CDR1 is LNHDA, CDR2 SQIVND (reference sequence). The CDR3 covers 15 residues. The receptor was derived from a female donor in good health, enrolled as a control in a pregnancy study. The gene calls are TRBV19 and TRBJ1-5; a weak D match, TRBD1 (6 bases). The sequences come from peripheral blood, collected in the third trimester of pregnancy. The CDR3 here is CASSGRQVVGQPQHF. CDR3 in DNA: TGTGCCAGTAGTGGACGACAGGTCGTCGGACAGCCCCAGCATTTT. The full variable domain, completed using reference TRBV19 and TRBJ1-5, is DGGITQSPKYLFRKEGQNVTLSCEQNLNHDAMYWYRQDPGQGLRLIYYSQIVNDFQKGDIAEGYSVSREKKESFPLTVTSAQKNPTAFYLCASSGRQVVGQPQHFGDGTRLSIL.